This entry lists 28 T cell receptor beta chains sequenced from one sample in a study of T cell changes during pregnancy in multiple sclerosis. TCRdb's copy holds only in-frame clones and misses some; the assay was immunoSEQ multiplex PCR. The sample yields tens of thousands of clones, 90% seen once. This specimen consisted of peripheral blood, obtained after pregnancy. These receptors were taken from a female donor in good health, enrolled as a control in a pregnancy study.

The CDR3 nucleotides read TGTGCCAGCAGCCCAAGCTGGGCAGACGCCATGGTCTACGAGCAGTACTTC. Amino acid sequence: CASSPSWADAMVYEQYF. The gene calls are TRBV5-6 and TRBJ2-7; D remains unclear. Germline V lookup: CDR1 SGHDT, CDR2 YYEEEE. CDR3 size: 17 residues. V was trimmed by 4 bases and J by 3 bases, leaving 23 bases between them.

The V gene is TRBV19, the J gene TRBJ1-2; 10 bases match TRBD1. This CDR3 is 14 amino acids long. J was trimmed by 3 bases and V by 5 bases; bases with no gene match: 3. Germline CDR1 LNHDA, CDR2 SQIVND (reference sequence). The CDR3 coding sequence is TGTGCCAGTAGTCCGACAGGGGGCGACTATGGCTACACCTTC. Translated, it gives CASSPTGGDYGYTF.

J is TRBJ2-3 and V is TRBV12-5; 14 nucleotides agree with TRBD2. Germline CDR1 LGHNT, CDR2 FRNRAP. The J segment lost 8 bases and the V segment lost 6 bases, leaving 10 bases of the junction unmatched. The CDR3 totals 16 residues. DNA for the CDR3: TGTGCTAGTGGCCGCAGACTAGCGGGGGGGCGAGTTACGCAGTATTTT. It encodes CASGRRLAGGRVTQYF.

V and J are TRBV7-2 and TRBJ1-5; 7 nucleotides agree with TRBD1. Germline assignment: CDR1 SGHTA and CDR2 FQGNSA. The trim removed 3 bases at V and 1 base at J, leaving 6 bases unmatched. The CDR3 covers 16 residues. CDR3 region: CASSLEWGQSNQPQHF. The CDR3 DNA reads TGTGCCAGCAGCTTGGAGTGGGGACAGAGCAATCAGCCCCAGCATTTT. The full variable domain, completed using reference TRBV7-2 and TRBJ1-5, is GAGVSQSPSNKVTEKGKDVELRCDPISGHTALYWYRQSLGQGLEFLIYFQGNSAPDKSGLPSDRFSAERTGGSVSTLTIQRTQQEDSAVYLCASSLEWGQSNQPQHFGDGTRLSIL.

Written as DNA, the CDR3 is TGTGCCAGCAGCTTCGGACACGACACTATGAACACTGAAGCTTTCTTT. Translating gives CASSFGHDTMNTEAFF. V and J are TRBV7-9 and TRBJ1-1; maybe TRBD1 (5 bases). Germline V gene data show CDR1 as SEHNR and CDR2 as FQNEAQ (reference sequence). V was pared by 3 bases and J by 0 bases, with 14 bases between. CDR3 length: 16 amino acids.

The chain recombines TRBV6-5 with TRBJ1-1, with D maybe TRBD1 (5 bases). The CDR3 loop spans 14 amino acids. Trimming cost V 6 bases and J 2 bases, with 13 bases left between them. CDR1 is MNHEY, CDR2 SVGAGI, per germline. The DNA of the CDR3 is TGTGCCAGCAGACAGACAGCATCTAACACTGAAGCTTTCTTT. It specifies CASRQTASNTEAFF.

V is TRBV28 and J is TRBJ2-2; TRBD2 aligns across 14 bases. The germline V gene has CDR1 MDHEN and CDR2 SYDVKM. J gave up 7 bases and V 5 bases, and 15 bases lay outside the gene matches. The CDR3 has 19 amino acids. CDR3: CASSPPGLAGVIGGGELFF. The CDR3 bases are TGTGCCAGCAGTCCCCCGGGACTAGCGGGAGTAATAGGGGGCGGGGAGCTGTTTTTT.

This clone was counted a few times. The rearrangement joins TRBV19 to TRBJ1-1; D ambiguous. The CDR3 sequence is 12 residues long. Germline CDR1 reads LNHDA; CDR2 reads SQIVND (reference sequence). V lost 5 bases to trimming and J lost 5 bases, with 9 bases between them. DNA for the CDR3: TGTGCCAGTAGTTTCGGGAAGACTGAAGCTTTCTTT. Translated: CASSFGKTEAFF.

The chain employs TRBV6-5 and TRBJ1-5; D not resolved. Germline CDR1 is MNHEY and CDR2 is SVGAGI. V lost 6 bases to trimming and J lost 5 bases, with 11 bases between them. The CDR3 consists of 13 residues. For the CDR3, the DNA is TGTGCCAGCAGGTTAGGGAGGGATCAGCCCCAGCATTTT. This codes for CASRLGRDQPQHF.

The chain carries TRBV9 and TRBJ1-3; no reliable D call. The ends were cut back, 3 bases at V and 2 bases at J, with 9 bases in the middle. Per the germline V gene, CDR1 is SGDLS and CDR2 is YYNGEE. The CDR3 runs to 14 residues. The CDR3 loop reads CASSASFPGNTIYF. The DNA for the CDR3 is TGTGCCAGCAGCGCCAGTTTTCCTGGAAACACCATATATTTT. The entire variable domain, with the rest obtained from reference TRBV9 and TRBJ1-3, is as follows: DSGVTQTPKHLITATGQRVTLRCSPRSGDLSVYWYQQSLDQGLQFLIQYYNGEERAKGNILERFSAQQFPDLHSELNLSSLELGDSALYFCASSASFPGNTIYFGEGSWLTVV.

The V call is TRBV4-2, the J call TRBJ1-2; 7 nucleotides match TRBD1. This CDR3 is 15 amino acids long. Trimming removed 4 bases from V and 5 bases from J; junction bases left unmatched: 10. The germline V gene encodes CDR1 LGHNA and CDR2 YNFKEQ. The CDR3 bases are TGTGCCAGCAGCCCAGGGGGACGGGTTAGTTATGGCTACACCTTC. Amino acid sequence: CASSPGGRVSYGYTF.

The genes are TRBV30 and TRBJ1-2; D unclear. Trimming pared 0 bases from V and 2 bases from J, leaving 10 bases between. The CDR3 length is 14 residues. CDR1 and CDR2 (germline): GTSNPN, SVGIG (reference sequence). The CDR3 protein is CAWSVFGKNYGYTF. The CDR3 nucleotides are TGTGCCTGGAGTGTATTCGGGAAAAACTATGGCTACACCTTC.

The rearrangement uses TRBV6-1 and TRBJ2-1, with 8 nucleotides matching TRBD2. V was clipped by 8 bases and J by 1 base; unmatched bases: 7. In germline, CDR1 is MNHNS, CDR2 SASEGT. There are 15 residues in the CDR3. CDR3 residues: CASGDPGGSYNEQFF. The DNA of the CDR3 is TGTGCCAGCGGAGACCCGGGGGGGTCCTACAATGAGCAGTTCTTC.

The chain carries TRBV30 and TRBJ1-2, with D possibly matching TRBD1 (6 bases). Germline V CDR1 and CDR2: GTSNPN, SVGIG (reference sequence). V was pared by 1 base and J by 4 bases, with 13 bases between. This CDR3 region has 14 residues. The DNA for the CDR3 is TGTGCCTGGAGTGATCCGGACAGCCTCTATGGCTACACCTTC. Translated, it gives CAWSDPDSLYGYTF.

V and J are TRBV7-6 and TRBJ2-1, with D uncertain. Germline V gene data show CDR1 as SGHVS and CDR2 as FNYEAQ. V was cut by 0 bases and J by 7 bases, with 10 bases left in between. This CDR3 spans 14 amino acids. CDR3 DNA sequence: TGTGCCAGCAGCTTAGCAGCAAGTACGAATGAGCAGTTCTTC. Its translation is CASSLAASTNEQFF.

The CDR3 region has the DNA TGTGCCACCTCTAGCGGGAGGATTTATACGCAGTATTTT. Protein sequence: CATSSGRIYTQYF. The V gene is TRBV10-3, the J gene TRBJ2-3, with 11 bases that match TRBD2. Trimming cost V 10 bases and J 7 bases; bases outside gene matches: 7. The CDR3 runs to 13 residues. Per germline, CDR1 ENHRY and CDR2 SYGVKD.

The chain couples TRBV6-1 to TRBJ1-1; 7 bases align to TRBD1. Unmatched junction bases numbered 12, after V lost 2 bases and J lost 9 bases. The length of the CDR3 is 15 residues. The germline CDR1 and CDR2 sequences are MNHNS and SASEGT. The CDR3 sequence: CASSEIGAGGRQAFF. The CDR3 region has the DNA TGTGCCAGCAGTGAAATTGGGGCAGGGGGTCGGCAAGCTTTCTTT.

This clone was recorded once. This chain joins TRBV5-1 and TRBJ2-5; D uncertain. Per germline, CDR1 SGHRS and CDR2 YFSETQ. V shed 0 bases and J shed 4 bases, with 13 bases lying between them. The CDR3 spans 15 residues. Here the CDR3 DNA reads TGCGCCAGCAGCTTGGATCCGGTCCCCCCAGAGACCCAGTACTTC. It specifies CASSLDPVPPETQYF.

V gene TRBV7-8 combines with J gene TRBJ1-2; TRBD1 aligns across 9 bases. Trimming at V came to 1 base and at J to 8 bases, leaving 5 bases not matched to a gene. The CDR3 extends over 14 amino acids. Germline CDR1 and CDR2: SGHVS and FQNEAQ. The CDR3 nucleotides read TGTGCCAGCAGCTTAGTGGGACAGGGAAACGGCTACACCTTC. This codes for CASSLVGQGNGYTF. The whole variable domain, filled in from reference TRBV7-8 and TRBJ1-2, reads GAGVSQSPRYKVAKRGQDVALRCDPISGHVSLFWYQQALGQGPEFLTYFQNEAQLDKSGLPSDRFFAERPEGSVSTLKIQRTQQEDSAVYLCASSLVGQGNGYTFGSGTRLTVV.

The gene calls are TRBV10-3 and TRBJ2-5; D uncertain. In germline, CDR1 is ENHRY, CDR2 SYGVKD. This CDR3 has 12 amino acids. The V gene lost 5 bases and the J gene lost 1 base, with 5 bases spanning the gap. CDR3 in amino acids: CAISPGQETQYF. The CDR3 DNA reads TGTGCCATCAGTCCGGGCCAAGAGACCCAGTACTTC.

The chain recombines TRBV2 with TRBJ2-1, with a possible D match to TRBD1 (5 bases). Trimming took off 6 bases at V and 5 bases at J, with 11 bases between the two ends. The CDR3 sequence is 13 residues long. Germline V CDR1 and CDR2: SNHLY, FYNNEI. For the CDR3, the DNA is TGTGCCAGCAGAGTAACAGGTAACAATGAGCAGTTCTTC. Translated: CASRVTGNNEQFF. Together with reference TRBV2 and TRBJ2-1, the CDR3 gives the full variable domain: EPEVTQTPSHQVTQMGQEVILRCVPISNHLYFYWYRQILGQKVEFLVSFYNNEISEKSEIFDDQFSVERPDGSNFTLKIRSTKLEDSAMYFCASRVTGNNEQFFGPGTRLTVL.

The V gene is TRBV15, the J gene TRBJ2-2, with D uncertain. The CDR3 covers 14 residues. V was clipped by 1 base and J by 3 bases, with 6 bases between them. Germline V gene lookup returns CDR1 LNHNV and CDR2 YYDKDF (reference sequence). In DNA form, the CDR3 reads TGTGCCACCAGCAGAGCAGGCGACACCGGGGAGCTGTTTTTT. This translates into CATSRAGDTGELFF.

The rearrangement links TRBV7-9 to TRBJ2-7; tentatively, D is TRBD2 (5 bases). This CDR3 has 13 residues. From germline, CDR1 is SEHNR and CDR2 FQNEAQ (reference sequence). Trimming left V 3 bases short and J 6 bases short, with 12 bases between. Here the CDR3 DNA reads TGTGCCAGCAGCTTCGGCCTAGCAACCGAGCAGTACTTC. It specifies CASSFGLATEQYF. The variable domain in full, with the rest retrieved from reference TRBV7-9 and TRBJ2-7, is DTGVSQNPRHKITKRGQNVTFRCDPISEHNRLYWYRQTLGQGPEFLTYFQNEAQLEKSRLLSDRFSAERPKGSFSTLEIQRTEQGDSAMYLCASSFGLATEQYFGPGTRLTVT.

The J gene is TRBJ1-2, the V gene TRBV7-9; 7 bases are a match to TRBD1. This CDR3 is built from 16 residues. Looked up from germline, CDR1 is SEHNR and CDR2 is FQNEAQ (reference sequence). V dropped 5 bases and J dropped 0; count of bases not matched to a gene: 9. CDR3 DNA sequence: TGTGCCAGCAGCCTCCAAACAGGGGCCACTAACTATGGCTACACCTTC. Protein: CASSLQTGATNYGYTF.

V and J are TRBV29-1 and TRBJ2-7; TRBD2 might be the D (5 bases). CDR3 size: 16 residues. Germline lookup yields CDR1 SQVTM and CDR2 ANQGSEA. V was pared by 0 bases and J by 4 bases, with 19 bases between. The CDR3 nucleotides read TGCAGCGTTGAAGATCAATATTCGGGGAGAAGGTACGAGCAGTACTTC. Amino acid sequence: CSVEDQYSGRRYEQYF.

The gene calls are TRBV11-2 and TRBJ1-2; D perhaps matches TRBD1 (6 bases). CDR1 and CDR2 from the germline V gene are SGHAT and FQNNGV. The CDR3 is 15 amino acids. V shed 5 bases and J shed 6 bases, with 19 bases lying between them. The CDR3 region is CASSPLVTGVHGYTF. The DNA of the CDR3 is TGTGCCAGCAGCCCCCTCGTGACAGGCGTGCATGGCTACACCTTC.

The CDR3 nucleotides are TGTGCCAGCAGCTTAGGGGAGTGGGGGAACACTGAAGCTTTCTTT. It specifies CASSLGEWGNTEAFF. This chain joins TRBV11-2 and TRBJ1-1, with D hard to call. Germline CDR1 and CDR2: SGHAT and FQNNGV. Trimming removed 1 base at V and 1 base at J, with 10 bases between. The CDR3 totals 15 residues.

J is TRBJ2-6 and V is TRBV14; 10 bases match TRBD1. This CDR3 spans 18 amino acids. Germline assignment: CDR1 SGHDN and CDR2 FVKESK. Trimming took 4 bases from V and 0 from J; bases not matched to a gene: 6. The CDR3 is CASSRRGQGHSGANVLTF. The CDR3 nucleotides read TGTGCCAGCAGCCGGCGGGGACAGGGGCACTCTGGGGCCAACGTCCTGACTTTC.